Ten or more counts support the clone carrying this T cell receptor beta chain. V lost 3 bases and J 3 bases, leaving 9 bases between the germline ends. Germline V gene data show CDR1 as SEHNR and CDR2 as FQNEAQ (reference sequence). CDR3 length: 14 residues. Unique molecular identifiers were incorporated during preparation of the TCRbeta library. TCRdb reanalysed the PCR reads using MiXCR and keeps one entry per CDR3 protein. The sample contains around 340,000 distinct CDR3 sequences, 10% to 15% of which appear only once. These data originate in a study of T-cell reconstitution after alpha-beta-depleted transplantation in children.

The TCR was taken from a human donor who donated a stem cell graft to a child with Fanconi anemia. Here the sequenced sample was PBMCs, taken from the stem cell graft. The chain links TRBV7-9 to TRBJ1-5; no clear D. The CDR3 region is CASSLGSNNQPQHF. The CDR3 DNA reads TGTGCCAGCAGCTTGGGTAGCAACAATCAGCCCCAGCATTTT.